These 27 T cell receptor beta chains originate from one sample sequenced in a study of STAT5B mutations in CD4+ large granular lymphocyte leukemia. TCRdb's table, derived via immunoSEQ multiplex PCR, lists solely in-frame clones and lacks some. The sample holds 31,000 or so clones, around four fifths seen once. Sequencing input: CD4+ T cells from blood buffy coats. The receptors here all came from a human donor in good health.

This sequence joins TRBV4-2 and TRBJ2-1; TRBD1 aligns across 9 bases. Germline V CDR1 and CDR2: LGHNA, YNFKEQ. The CDR3 loop spans 16 amino acids. V trimming: 0 bases; J trimming: 3 bases; junction bases outside the gene matches: 3. The CDR3 nucleotides are TGTGCCAGCAGCCAAGATGGGACAGGGAACTACAATGAGCAGTTCTTC. It translates to CASSQDGTGNYNEQFF.

This clone was detected only a few times. The V and J genes are TRBV5-1 and TRBJ1-2, with 8 bases aligning to TRBD1. Germline V CDR1 and CDR2: SGHRS, YFSETQ. V was pared by 4 bases and J by 8 bases, with 10 bases of the junction left unmatched. The CDR3 runs 14 residues. CDR3 loop: CASSLNGQGRGYTF. DNA for the CDR3: TGCGCCAGCAGCCTAAACGGACAGGGAAGGGGCTACACCTTC.

The chain is built from TRBV15 and TRBJ2-3; 7 bases match TRBD1. CDR1 is LNHNV and CDR2 is YYDKDF in the germline V gene (reference sequence). There are 15 residues in the CDR3. V lost 2 bases and J lost 1; bases outside the gene matches: 3. The CDR3 here is CATSRFTGGTDTQYF. The CDR3 nucleotides read TGTGCCACCAGCAGATTCACAGGGGGCACAGATACGCAGTATTTT. The whole variable domain, remainder taken from reference TRBV15 and TRBJ2-3, is DAMVIQNPRYQVTQFGKPVTLSCSQTLNHNVMYWYQQKSSQAPKLLFHYYDKDFNNEADTPDNFQSRRPNTSFCFLDIRSPGLGDTAMYLCATSRFTGGTDTQYFGPGTRLTVL.

The CDR3 spells CASSLDGGMTEKLFF. For the CDR3, the DNA is TGCGCCAGCAGCTTGGATGGGGGGATGACTGAAAAACTGTTTTTT. This sequence joins TRBV5-1 and TRBJ1-4, with D perhaps matching TRBD1 (5 bases). The germline gives CDR1 SGHRS, CDR2 YFSETQ. The CDR3 is 15 residues long. V was pared by 0 bases and J by 7 bases, with 13 bases between.

The chain carries TRBV15 and TRBJ2-7, with TRBD1 identical over 8 bases. With 3 bases clipped from V and 3 bases from J, the junction kept 7 bases outside the gene matches. This CDR3 region has 15 residues. Germline V lookup: CDR1 LNHNV, CDR2 YYDKDF (reference sequence). This CDR3 is CATSSPPGGLYEQYF. In nucleotides, the CDR3 is TGTGCCACCAGCAGTCCCCCAGGGGGCCTCTACGAGCAGTACTTC. Together with reference TRBV15 and TRBJ2-7, the CDR3 gives the full variable domain: DAMVIQNPRYQVTQFGKPVTLSCSQTLNHNVMYWYQQKSSQAPKLLFHYYDKDFNNEADTPDNFQSRRPNTSFCFLDIRSPGLGDTAMYLCATSSPPGGLYEQYFGPGTRLTVT.

This clone was observed once. J is TRBJ1-5 and V is TRBV10-3; D call uncertain. Germline V gene sequence: CDR1 ENHRY, CDR2 SYGVKD. Trimming cost V 5 bases and J 0 bases, with 5 bases left between them. The CDR3 is 13 residues long. CDR3 nucleotide sequence: TGTGCCATCAGTTGGGATAGCAATCAGCCCCAGCATTTT. Residues: CAISWDSNQPQHF.

This rearrangement joins TRBV30 to TRBJ1-1; no firm D call. CDR3 length equals 15 residues. Germline values: CDR1 GTSNPN, CDR2 SVGIG (reference sequence). V lost 3 bases and J lost 0, with 14 bases in between. CDR3 coding DNA: TGTGCCTGGAGGCGCATACGGATTTTGAACACTGAAGCTTTCTTT. This sequence encodes CAWRRIRILNTEAFF.

This chain links TRBV15 with TRBJ2-1; a weak D match, TRBD2 (5 bases). The CDR3 has 15 amino acids. The germline gives CDR1 LNHNV, CDR2 YYDKDF (reference sequence). Deletions cut 0 bases from V and 5 bases from J, with 11 bases between. CDR3 bases: TGTGCCACCAGCAGAGATCGGCGGGCGAACAATGAGCAGTTCTTC. Its translation: CATSRDRRANNEQFF.

The rearrangement links TRBV30 to TRBJ1-1, with no clear D. The CDR3 is 14 residues long. Trimming pared 5 bases from V and 0 bases from J, leaving 13 bases between. In germline, CDR1 is GTSNPN, CDR2 SVGIG (reference sequence). In DNA, the CDR3 is TGTGCCTGGGCGCGGGTCCAAATGAACACTGAAGCTTTCTTT. The encoded protein is CAWARVQMNTEAFF.

The rearrangement joins TRBV7-9 to TRBJ1-6; D is unresolved. This CDR3 has 17 residues. Trimming stripped 5 bases from V and 4 bases from J, with 18 bases between. Germline CDR1 SEHNR, CDR2 FQNEAQ (reference sequence). The CDR3 DNA reads TGTGCCAGCAGCCAACCTCAATCGGACCTTTATAATTCACCCCTCCACTTT. Amino acids: CASSQPQSDLYNSPLHF.

The chain employs TRBV7-3 and TRBJ2-4; 9 bases agree with TRBD2. Per germline, CDR1 SGHTA and CDR2 FQGTGA. V lost 3 bases to trimming and J lost 11 bases; unmatched junction nucleotides: 8. The CDR3 spans 14 residues. The CDR3, as DNA: TGTGCCAGCAGCTTTCGCAGCGGGAGGCTCGTTCAGTACTTC. Translated: CASSFRSGRLVQYF. The whole variable domain, filled in from reference TRBV7-3 and TRBJ2-4, reads GAGVSQTPSNKVTEKGKYVELRCDPISGHTALYWYRQSLGQGPEFLIYFQGTGAADDSGLPNDRFFAVRPEGSVSTLKIQRTERGDSAVYLCASSFRSGRLVQYFGAGTRLSVL.

The V and J genes are TRBV6-6 and TRBJ2-5, with 12 bases aligning to TRBD2. Germline values: CDR1 MNHNY, CDR2 SVGAGI (reference sequence). With 4 bases clipped from V and 7 bases from J, the junction kept 7 bases outside the gene matches. The CDR3 is 15 residues long. CDR3 DNA sequence: TGTGCCAGCAGTTTTCTAGCGGGGGGGCCTGGGACCCAGTACTTC. Translating gives CASSFLAGGPGTQYF.

The CDR3 reads CASSVDIRETQYF. In DNA form, the CDR3 reads TGCGCCAGCAGCGTAGACATTCGAGAGACCCAGTACTTC. J is TRBJ2-5 and V is TRBV5-1; no clear D. Trimming shortened V by 4 bases and J by 4 bases, and 11 bases separated the two germline ends. This CDR3 region has 13 residues. Germline assignment: CDR1 SGHRS and CDR2 YFSETQ.

This chain joins TRBV5-6 and TRBJ2-1; no clear D. Germline values: CDR1 SGHDT, CDR2 YYEEEE. CDR3 length equals 15 residues. V was cut by 0 bases and J by 2 bases, with 9 bases left in between. The CDR3: CASSLVRTPYNEQFF. As DNA, the CDR3 is TGTGCCAGCAGCTTGGTCAGAACCCCCTACAATGAGCAGTTCTTC.

The chain links TRBV5-1 to TRBJ2-5; 8 nucleotides line up with TRBD2. CDR1 and CDR2 (germline): SGHRS, YFSETQ. This CDR3 is 13 amino acids long. With V trimmed by 4 bases and J by 3 bases, 2 bases remained unmatched. The CDR3 DNA reads as TGCGCCAGCAGCGCCGGGGGGGAAGAGACCCAGTACTTC. It specifies CASSAGGEETQYF. The whole variable domain, filled in from reference TRBV5-1 and TRBJ2-5, reads KAGVTQTPRYLIKTRGQQVTLSCSPISGHRSVSWYQQTPGQGLQFLFEYFSETQRNKGNFPGRFSGRQFSNSRSEMNVSTLELGDSALYLCASSAGGEETQYFGPGTRLLVL.

The rearrangement links TRBV25-1 to TRBJ2-5, with 12 nucleotides matching TRBD2. J gave up 3 bases and V 6 bases, and 8 bases lay outside the gene matches. The CDR3 spans 16 residues. CDR1 and CDR2 (germline): MGHDK, SYGVNS. CDR3 nucleotides: TGTGCCAGCAGCCCGACTAGCGGGAGATCGGAAGAGACCCAGTACTTC. Protein sequence: CASSPTSGRSEETQYF.

V gene TRBV19 combines with J gene TRBJ1-2; D uncertain. This CDR3 comprises 15 residues. V was cut by 2 bases and J by 4 bases, with 14 bases left in between. The germline CDR1 and CDR2 sequences are LNHDA and SQIVND (reference sequence). The CDR3 protein is CASSIPGITFYGYTF. The CDR3 nucleotides read TGTGCCAGTAGTATACCGGGCATAACGTTCTATGGCTACACCTTC.

The chain combines TRBV7-9 with TRBJ2-2; 13 bases fit TRBD2. The V and J ends lost 5 bases and 2 bases, in that order; junction bases with no gene match: 8. From germline, CDR1 is SEHNR and CDR2 FQNEAQ (reference sequence). The CDR3 length is 18 residues. CDR3 nucleotides: TGTGCCAGCAGCCCACGGGGACTAGCGGGATCAAACACCGGGGAGCTGTTTTTT. It codes for CASSPRGLAGSNTGELFF.

The table lists this clone with a few counts. The chain links TRBV7-9 to TRBJ2-7; 10 bases agree with TRBD2. CDR3 length equals 14 residues. Trimming took 5 bases from V and 5 from J; bases not matched to a gene: 6. Germline CDR1 SEHNR, CDR2 FQNEAQ (reference sequence). CDR3 bases: TGTGCCAGCAGCCCACGACTAGCGGGCAACGAGCAGTACTTC. This translates into CASSPRLAGNEQYF.

The gene calls are TRBV5-1 and TRBJ1-6; a possible D gene is TRBD1 (6 bases). The CDR3 is made up of 15 amino acids. From germline, CDR1 is SGHRS and CDR2 YFSETQ. The V gene lost 3 bases and the J gene lost 8 bases, with 15 bases spanning the gap. The CDR3 sequence is CASSSITGADSPLHF. DNA of the CDR3: TGCGCCAGCAGCTCCATAACGGGGGCAGATTCACCCCTCCACTTT.

The chain recombines TRBV28 with TRBJ1-6; weak D call: TRBD1 (6 bases). This CDR3 region has 14 residues. The V gene lost 7 bases and the J gene lost 10 bases, with 17 bases spanning the gap. Germline CDR1 MDHEN, CDR2 SYDVKM. The CDR3: CASIPRRGGSPLHF. CDR3 nucleotides: TGTGCCAGCATACCGCGCAGGGGCGGATCACCCCTCCACTTT.

The V and J genes are TRBV30 and TRBJ1-3; D assignment may be TRBD1 or TRBD2 (5 bases each). The J call is uncertain, as TRBJ2-2 better fits the DNA end. The CDR3 sequence is 14 residues long. In germline, CDR1 is GTSNPN, CDR2 SVGIG (reference sequence). The CDR3 region has the DNA TGTGCCTGGTCCCCGGGGCTGAACACCGGGGAGCTGTTTTTT. Its translation: CAWSPGLNTGELFF.

The chain joins TRBV2 to TRBJ2-5, with D possibly TRBD1 on 7 matching bases. CDR3 size: 13 residues. In germline, CDR1 is SNHLY, CDR2 FYNNEI. V was cut by 8 bases and J by 1 base, with 11 bases left in between. The CDR3 DNA sequence: TGTGCCAGCGGGCGGGACAGCCAAGAGACCCAGTACTTC. Protein product: CASGRDSQETQYF.

CDR3 protein: CASRGGTGQPQHF. CDR3 bases: TGTGCCAGCAGAGGGGGGACGGGGCAGCCCCAGCATTTT. The chain joins TRBV6-6 to TRBJ1-5; a weak D match, TRBD1 (6 bases). V lost 6 bases and J lost 7, with 13 bases in between. The CDR3 runs 13 residues. Germline CDR1 MNHNY, CDR2 SVGAGI (reference sequence).

The chain recombines TRBV6-5 with TRBJ2-7; 9 nucleotides agree with TRBD2. Losses at the gene ends were 5 bases for V and 6 bases for J; bases not matched to a gene: 8. This CDR3 has 14 residues. Germline V gene sequence: CDR1 MNHEY, CDR2 SVGAGI. The CDR3 loop reads CASSPGLALGEQYF. In DNA form, the CDR3 reads TGTGCCAGCAGTCCGGGACTAGCACTAGGCGAGCAGTACTTC.

V usage is TRBV19 and J usage is TRBJ1-5, with 8 nucleotides matching TRBD1. The V and J ends lost 5 bases and 1 base, in that order; junction bases with no gene match: 4. This CDR3 has 15 amino acids. Germline V gives CDR1 LNHDA, CDR2 SQIVND (reference sequence). CDR3 residues: CASSQDRASNQPQHF. The CDR3 nucleotides are TGTGCCAGTAGTCAGGACAGGGCGAGCAATCAGCCCCAGCATTTT.

The rearrangement uses TRBV11-2 and TRBJ1-1, with unresolved D. In germline, CDR1 is SGHAT, CDR2 FQNNGV. V lost 5 bases and J lost 1, with 20 bases in between. The CDR3 is 17 amino acids. The CDR3 nucleotides read TGTGCCAGCAGCAATAGGGCAAATTGGCTCCGGAACACTGAAGCTTTCTTT. Protein: CASSNRANWLRNTEAFF.